Sequencing of this T cell receptor (beta chain) was carried out in a study of blood T cells in healthy people across ages. The use of a sample-barcoded 5' primer and a J-beta primer mix characterized a second PCR of roughly 6 to 11 cycles. Each CDR3 protein gets one entry after TCRdb re-called the 5' RACE reads with MiXCR. The sample has some 780,000 distinct CDR3 sequences; 56% are singletons. Each sample provided at least 6 micrograms of extracted total RNA. This CDR3 has 11 amino acids. The germline CDR1 and CDR2 sequences are DFQATT and SNEGSKA (reference sequence). On this clonotype: Its target is not known.

Findings and caveats of the study: Donors of long life had a larger count of naive CD4+ cells and greater diversity than aged donors.

This chain joins TRBV20-1 and TRBJ2-5, with unresolved D. The end of the DNA fits TRBJ2-7 better, so the J call may be wrong. The sequence came from a man aged 35 to 55 in good health. Specimen: blood. CDR3 DNA sequence: TGCAGTGCTAGTATGGACTACGAGCAGTACTTC. It is translated as CSASMDYEQYF.